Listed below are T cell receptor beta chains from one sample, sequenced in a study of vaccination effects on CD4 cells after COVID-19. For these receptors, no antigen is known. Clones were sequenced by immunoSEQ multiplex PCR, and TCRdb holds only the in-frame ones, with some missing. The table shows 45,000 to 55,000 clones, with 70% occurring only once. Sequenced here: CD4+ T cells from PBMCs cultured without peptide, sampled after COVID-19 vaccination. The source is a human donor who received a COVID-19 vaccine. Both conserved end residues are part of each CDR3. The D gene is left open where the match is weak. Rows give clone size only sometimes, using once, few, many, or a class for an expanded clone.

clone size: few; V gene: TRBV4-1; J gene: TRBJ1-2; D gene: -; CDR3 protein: CASSQDGQGWKGYTF; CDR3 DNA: TGCGCCAGCAGCCAAGATGGGCAGGGGTGGAAAGGCTACACCTTC
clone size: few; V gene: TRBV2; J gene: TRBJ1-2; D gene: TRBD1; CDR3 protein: CASNDRGLPYGYTF; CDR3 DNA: TGTGCCAGCAACGACAGGGGGTTACCGTATGGCTACACCTTC
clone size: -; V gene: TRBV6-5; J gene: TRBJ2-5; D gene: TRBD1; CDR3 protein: CASSLYRGETQYF; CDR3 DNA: TGTGCCAGCAGCCTTTACAGGGGTGAGACCCAGTACTTC
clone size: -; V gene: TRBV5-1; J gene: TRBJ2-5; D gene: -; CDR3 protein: CASSLRSRETQYF; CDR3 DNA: TGCGCCAGCAGCTTACGCTCGAGAGAGACCCAGTACTTC
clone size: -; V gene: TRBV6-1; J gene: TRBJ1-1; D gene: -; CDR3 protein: CASSEWAGRVNTEAFF; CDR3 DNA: TGTGCCAGCAGTGAATGGGCAGGGAGGGTTAACACTGAAGCTTTCTTT
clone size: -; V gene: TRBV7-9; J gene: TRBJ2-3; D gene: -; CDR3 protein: CASSLVPGASTDTQYF; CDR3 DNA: TGTGCCAGCAGCTTAGTTCCGGGGGCCTCCACAGATACGCAGTATTTT
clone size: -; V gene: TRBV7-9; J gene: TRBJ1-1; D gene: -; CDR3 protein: CASSLATGGGNTEAFF; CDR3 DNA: TGTGCCAGCAGCTTAGCGACAGGAGGTGGCAACACTGAAGCTTTCTTT
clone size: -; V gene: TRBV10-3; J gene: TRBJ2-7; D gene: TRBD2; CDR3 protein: CAISEGLAGTKSYEQYF; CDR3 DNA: TGTGCCATCAGTGAGGGACTAGCGGGAACAAAATCCTACGAGCAGTACTTC
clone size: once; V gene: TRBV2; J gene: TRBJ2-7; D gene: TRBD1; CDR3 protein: CASSQDRGSSYEQYF; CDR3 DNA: TGTGCCAGCAGTCAGGACAGGGGCAGCTCCTACGAGCAGTACTTC
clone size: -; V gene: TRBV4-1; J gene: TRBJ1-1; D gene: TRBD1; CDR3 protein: CASSQADRGRTEAFF; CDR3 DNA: TGCGCCAGCAGCCAGGCTGACAGGGGGCGGACTGAAGCTTTCTTT
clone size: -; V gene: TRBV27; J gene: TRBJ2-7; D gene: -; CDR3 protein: CASSKRLDYEQYF; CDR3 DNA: TGTGCCAGCAGTAAAAGACTAGACTACGAGCAGTACTTC
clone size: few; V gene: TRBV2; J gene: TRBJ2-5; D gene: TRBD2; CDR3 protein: CASSPGTRETQYF; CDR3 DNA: TGTGCCAGCAGTCCCGGGACTAGGGAGACCCAGTACTTC
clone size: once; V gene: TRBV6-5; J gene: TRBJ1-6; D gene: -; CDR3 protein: CASRLNNSPLHF; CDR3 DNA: TGTGCCAGCAGATTAAATAATTCACCCCTCCACTTT
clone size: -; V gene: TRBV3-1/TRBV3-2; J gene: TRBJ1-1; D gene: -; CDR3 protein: CASSLRLGADTEAFF; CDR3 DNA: TGTGCCAGCAGCTTAAGACTGGGTGCGGACACTGAAGCTTTCTTT
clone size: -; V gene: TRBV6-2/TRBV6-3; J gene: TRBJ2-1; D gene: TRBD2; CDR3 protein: CASSWTSGSEQFF; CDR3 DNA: TGTGCCAGCAGTTGGACTAGCGGTAGTGAGCAGTTCTTC
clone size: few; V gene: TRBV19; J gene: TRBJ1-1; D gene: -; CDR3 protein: CASNINGMNTEAFF; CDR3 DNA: TGTGCCAGTAACATAAACGGAATGAACACTGAAGCTTTCTTT
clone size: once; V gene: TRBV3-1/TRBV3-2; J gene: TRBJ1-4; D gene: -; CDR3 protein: CASSQAIGRSNEKLFF; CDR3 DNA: TGTGCCAGCAGCCAAGCGATTGGCCGCTCTAATGAAAAACTGTTTTTT
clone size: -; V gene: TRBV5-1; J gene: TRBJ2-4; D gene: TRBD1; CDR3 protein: CASSLTTGLAKNIQYF; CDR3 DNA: TGCGCCAGCAGCTTAACGACAGGGCTAGCCAAAAACATTCAGTACTTC
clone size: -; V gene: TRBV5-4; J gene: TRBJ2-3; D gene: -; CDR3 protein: CASSFSTTDTQYF; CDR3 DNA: TGTGCCAGCAGCTTCTCTACCACAGATACGCAGTATTTT
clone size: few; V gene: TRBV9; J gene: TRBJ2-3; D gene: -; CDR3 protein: CASSVGSGRTDTQYF; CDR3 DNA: TGTGCCAGCAGCGTAGGTAGCGGACGCACAGATACGCAGTATTTT
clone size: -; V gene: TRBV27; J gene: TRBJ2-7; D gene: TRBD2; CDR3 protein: CASRLTGLAGLSYEQYF; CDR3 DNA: TGTGCCAGCAGGTTAACGGGACTAGCGGGACTCTCCTACGAGCAGTACTTC
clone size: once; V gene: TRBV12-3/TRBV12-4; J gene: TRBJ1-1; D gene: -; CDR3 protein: CASKWGGDTEAFF; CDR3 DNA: TGTGCCAGCAAATGGGGGGGGGACACTGAAGCTTTCTTT
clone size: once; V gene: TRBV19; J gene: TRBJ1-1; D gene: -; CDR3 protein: CASIPLMGSNMNTEAFF; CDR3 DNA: TGTGCCAGTATCCCCTTGATGGGCAGCAACATGAACACTGAAGCTTTCTTT
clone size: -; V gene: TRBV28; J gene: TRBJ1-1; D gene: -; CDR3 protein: CASSSLWAEAFF; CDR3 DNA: TGTGCCAGCAGTTCATTGTGGGCTGAAGCTTTCTTT
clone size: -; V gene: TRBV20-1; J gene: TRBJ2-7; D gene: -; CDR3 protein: CSASVPGQGSEQYF; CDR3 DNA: TGCAGTGCTAGTGTCCCGGGGCAGGGTTCCGAGCAGTACTTC
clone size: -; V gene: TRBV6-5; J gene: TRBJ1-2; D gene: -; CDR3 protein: CASRRDRNYGYTF; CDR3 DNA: TGTGCCAGCCGAAGAGACAGAAACTATGGCTACACCTTC
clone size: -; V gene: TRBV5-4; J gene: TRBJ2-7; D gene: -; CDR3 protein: CASSFSDGPYEQYF; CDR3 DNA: TGTGCCAGCAGCTTTTCTGATGGTCCCTACGAGCAGTACTTC
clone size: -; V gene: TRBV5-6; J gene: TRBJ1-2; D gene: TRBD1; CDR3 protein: CASSTTGTGTIYGYTF; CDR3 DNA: TGTGCCAGCAGCACAACCGGGACAGGGACTATCTATGGCTACACCTTC
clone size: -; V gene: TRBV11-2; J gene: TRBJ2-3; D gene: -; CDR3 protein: CASSLGQATFTDTQYF; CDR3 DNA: TGTGCCAGCAGCTTAGGCCAGGCCACGTTCACAGATACGCAGTATTTT
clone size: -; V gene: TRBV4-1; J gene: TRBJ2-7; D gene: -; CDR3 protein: CASSLLDSPYEQYF; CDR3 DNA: TGCGCCAGCAGCCTTCTAGACAGTCCCTACGAGCAGTACTTC
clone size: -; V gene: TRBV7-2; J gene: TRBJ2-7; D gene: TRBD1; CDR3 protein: CASSWDSSYEQYF; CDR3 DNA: TGTGCCAGCAGCTGGGACAGCTCCTACGAGCAGTACTTC
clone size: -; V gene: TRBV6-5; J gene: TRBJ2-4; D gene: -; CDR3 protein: CASISDRNIQYF; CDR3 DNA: TGTGCCAGCATTTCGGACAGAAACATTCAGTACTTC
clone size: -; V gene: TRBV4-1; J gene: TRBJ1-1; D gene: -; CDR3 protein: CASSQGEGREAFF; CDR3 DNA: TGCGCCAGCAGCCAAGGGGAGGGCAGAGAAGCTTTCTTT
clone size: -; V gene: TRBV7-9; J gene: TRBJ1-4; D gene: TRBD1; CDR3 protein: CASSLGYGGTGEKLFF; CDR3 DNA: TGTGCCAGCAGCTTAGGTTACGGCGGGACAGGGGAAAAACTGTTTTTT
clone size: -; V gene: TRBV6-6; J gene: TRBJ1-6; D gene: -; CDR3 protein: CASSYTPRTGSPLHF; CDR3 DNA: TGTGCCAGCAGTTACACCCCCCGGACCGGATCACCCCTCCACTTT
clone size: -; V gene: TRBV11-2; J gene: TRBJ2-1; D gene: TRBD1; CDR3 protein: CASSLGGTALLNNEQFF; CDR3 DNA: TGTGCCAGCAGCTTAGGGGGGACAGCGCTTCTCAACAATGAGCAGTTCTTC
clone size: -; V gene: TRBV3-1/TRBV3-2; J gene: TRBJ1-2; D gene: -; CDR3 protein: CASSQLGGGYTF; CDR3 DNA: TGTGCCAGCAGCCAATTGGGGGGGGGCTACACCTTC
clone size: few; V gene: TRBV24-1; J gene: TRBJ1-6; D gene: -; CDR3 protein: CATRGDTPNSPLHF; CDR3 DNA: TGTGCCACCAGGGGGGACACTCCGAATTCACCCCTCCACTTT
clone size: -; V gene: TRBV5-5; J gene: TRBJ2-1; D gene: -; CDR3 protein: CASSLAQTHEQFF; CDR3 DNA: TGTGCCAGCAGCTTGGCTCAGACCCATGAGCAGTTCTTC
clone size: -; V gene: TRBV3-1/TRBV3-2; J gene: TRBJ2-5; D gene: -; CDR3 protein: CASSPFGQGETQYF; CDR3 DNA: TGTGCCAGCAGCCCCTTTGGGCAGGGGGAGACCCAGTACTTC
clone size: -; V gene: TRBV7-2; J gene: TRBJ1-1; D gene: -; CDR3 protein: CASSLIQGAEAFF; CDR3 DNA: TGTGCCAGCAGCTTGATCCAAGGGGCTGAAGCTTTCTTT
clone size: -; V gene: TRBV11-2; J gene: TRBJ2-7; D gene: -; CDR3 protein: CASSPRPVGEQYF; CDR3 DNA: TGTGCCAGCAGCCCCCGCCCAGTAGGCGAGCAGTACTTC
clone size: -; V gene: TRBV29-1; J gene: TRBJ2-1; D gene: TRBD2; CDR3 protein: CSASSPSGGTNEQFF; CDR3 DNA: TGCAGCGCGTCCTCACCTAGCGGGGGGACCAATGAGCAGTTCTTC
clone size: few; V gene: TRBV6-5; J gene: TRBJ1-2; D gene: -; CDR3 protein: CASSYSGAPYGYTF; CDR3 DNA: TGTGCCAGCAGTTACTCGGGAGCTCCCTATGGCTACACCTTC
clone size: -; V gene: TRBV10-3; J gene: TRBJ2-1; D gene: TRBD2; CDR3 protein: CAISESVEGGNEQFF; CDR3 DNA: TGTGCCATCAGTGAGAGCGTGGAGGGAGGGAATGAGCAGTTCTTC
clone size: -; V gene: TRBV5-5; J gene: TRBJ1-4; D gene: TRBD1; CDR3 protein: CASSLEGQLNEKLFF; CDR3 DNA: TGTGCCAGCAGCTTGGAGGGACAGTTAAATGAAAAACTGTTTTTT
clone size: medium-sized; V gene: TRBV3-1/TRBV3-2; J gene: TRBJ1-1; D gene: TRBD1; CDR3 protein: CASSRGQGWTEAFF; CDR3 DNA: TGTGCCAGCAGCCGTGGACAGGGGTGGACTGAAGCTTTCTTT
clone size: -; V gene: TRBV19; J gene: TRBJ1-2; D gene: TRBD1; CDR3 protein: CASSLGQGAGGYTF; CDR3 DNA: TGTGCCAGTAGTCTCGGACAGGGGGCAGGTGGCTACACCTTC
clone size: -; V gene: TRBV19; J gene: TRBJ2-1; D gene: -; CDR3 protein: CASMGNEQFF; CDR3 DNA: TGTGCCAGTATGGGCAATGAGCAGTTCTTC
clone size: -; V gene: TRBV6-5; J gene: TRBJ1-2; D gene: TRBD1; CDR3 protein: CASSPGGFGYTF; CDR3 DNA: TGTGCCAGCAGTCCAGGGGGCTTTGGCTACACCTTC